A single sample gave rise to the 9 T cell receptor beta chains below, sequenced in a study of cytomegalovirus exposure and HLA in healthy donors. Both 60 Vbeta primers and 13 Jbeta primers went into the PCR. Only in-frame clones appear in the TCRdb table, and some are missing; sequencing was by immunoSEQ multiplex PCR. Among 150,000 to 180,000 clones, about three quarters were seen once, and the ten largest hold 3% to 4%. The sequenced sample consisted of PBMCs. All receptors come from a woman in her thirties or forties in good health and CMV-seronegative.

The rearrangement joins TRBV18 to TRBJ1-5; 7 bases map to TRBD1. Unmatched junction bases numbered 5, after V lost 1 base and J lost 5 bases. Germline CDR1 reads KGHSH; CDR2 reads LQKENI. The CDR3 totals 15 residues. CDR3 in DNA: TGTGCCAGCTCACCACGAGGCAGGGGGGATCAGCCCCAGCATTTT. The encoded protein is CASSPRGRGDQPQHF. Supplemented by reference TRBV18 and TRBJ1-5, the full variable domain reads NAGVMQNPRHLVRRRGQEARLRCSPMKGHSHVYWYRQLPEEGLKFMVYLQKENIIDESGMPKERFSAEFPKEGPSILRIQQVVRGDSAAYFCASSPRGRGDQPQHFGDGTRLSIL.

The CDR3 protein is CASSEVRGMGQPQHF. CDR3 DNA: TGTGCCAGCAGTGAGGTCAGGGGGATGGGTCAGCCCCAGCATTTT. The rearrangement uses TRBV2 and TRBJ1-5; TRBD1 matches at 7 bases. Per the germline V gene, CDR1 is SNHLY and CDR2 is FYNNEI. J lost 6 bases, V lost 3 bases, and 8 bases had no gene match. The CDR3 totals 15 residues.

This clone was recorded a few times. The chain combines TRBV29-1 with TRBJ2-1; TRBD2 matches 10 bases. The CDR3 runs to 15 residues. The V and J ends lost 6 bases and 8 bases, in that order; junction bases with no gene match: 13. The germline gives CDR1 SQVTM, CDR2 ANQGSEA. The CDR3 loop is CSVAGGLPYGDEQFF. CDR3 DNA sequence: TGCAGCGTAGCGGGGGGGCTACCATACGGCGATGAGCAGTTCTTC.

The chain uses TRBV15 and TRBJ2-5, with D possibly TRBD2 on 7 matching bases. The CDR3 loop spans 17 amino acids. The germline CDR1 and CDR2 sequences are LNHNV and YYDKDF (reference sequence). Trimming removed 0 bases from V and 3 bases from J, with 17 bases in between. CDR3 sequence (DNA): TGTGCCACCAGCAGAGACGTTAGAGGGGGGGGGAAAGAGACCCAGTACTTC. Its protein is CATSRDVRGGGKETQYF.

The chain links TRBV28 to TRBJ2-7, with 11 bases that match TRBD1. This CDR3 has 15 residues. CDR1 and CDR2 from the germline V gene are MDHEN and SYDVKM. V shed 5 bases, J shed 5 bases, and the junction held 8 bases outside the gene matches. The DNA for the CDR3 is TGTGCCAGCAGTCCTTGGACAGGGGGCGCGAACGAGCAGTACTTC. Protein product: CASSPWTGGANEQYF.

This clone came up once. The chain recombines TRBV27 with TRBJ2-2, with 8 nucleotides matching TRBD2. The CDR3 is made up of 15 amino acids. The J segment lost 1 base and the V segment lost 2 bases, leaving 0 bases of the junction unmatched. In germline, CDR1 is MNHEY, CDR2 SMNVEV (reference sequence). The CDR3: CASSLTSGNTGELFF. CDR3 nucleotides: TGTGCCAGCAGTTTAACTAGCGGGAACACCGGGGAGCTGTTTTTT.

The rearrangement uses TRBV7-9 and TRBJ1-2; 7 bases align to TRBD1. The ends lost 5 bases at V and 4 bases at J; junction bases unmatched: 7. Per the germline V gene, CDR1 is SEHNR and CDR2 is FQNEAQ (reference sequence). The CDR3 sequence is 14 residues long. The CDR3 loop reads CASSLGRGPYGYTF. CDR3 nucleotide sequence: TGTGCCAGCAGCCTAGGAAGGGGGCCCTATGGCTACACCTTC.

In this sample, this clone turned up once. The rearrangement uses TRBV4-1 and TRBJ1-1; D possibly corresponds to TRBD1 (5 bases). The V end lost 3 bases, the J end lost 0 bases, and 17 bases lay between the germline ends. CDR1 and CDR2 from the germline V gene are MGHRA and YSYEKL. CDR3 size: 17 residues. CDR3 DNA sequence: TGCGCCAGCAGCCAGCCCGGGGGAGGATTGATGAACACTGAAGCTTTCTTT. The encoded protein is CASSQPGGGLMNTEAFF.

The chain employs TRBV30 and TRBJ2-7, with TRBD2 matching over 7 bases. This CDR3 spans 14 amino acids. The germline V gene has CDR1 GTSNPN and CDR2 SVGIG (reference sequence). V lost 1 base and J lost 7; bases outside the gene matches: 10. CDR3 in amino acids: CAWSALRGVGEQYF. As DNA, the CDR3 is TGTGCCTGGAGTGCCCTCCGGGGGGTGGGGGAGCAGTACTTC.